These 15 T cell receptor beta chains originate from one sample sequenced in a study of T cell responses to AZD1222 COVID-19 vaccine. This table comes from immunoSEQ multiplex PCR, and its TCRdb copy is limited to in-frame clones, with some not included. The sample has 150,000 or so clones, roughly 89% seen once; the top ten hold 5%. The source was peripheral blood, collected on day 0 of AZD1222 vaccination. These receptors all come from an adult in good health.

This clone was observed once. The CDR3 region has the DNA TGTGCCAGCAGTTTGGGGGGGAGTATCAATTCACCCCTCCACTTT. Residues: CASSLGGSINSPLHF. The chain joins TRBV28 to TRBJ1-6; maybe TRBD1 (5 bases). Germline CDR1 and CDR2: MDHEN and SYDVKM. V was cut by 3 bases and J by 7 bases, with 13 bases left in between. This CDR3 has 15 residues.

V is TRBV30 and J is TRBJ1-1; D uncertain. This CDR3 region has 13 residues. Trimming left V 0 bases short and J 2 bases short, with 7 bases between. Germline loops: CDR1 GTSNPN, CDR2 SVGIG (reference sequence). The CDR3, as DNA: TGTGCCTGGAGTGTAGGGCCTAACACTGAAGCTTTCTTT. Protein product: CAWSVGPNTEAFF.

The chain couples TRBV3-1 (or the pseudogene TRBV3-2) to TRBJ2-1; 7 bases agree with TRBD1. The CDR3 has 17 residues. Looked up from germline, CDR1 is LGHDT and CDR2 is YNNKEL (reference sequence). V was clipped by 6 bases and J by 1 base; unmatched bases: 12. The CDR3 DNA sequence: TGTGCCAGCAGTCAATCGATAGACAGGGAGTCCTACAATGAGCAGTTCTTC. Translation: CASSQSIDRESYNEQFF.

V gene TRBV5-1 combines with J gene TRBJ2-5, with a tentative D call TRBD1 (6 bases). This CDR3 has 14 residues. Between the trimmed V and J ends, which lost 4 bases and 1 base, there was a span of 11 bases. Germline V gives CDR1 SGHRS, CDR2 YFSETQ. The CDR3 protein is CASSIRQAQETQYF. DNA for the CDR3: TGCGCCAGCAGCATAAGACAGGCCCAAGAGACCCAGTACTTC. Looking up the rest from reference TRBV5-1 and TRBJ2-5 gives the full variable domain: KAGVTQTPRYLIKTRGQQVTLSCSPISGHRSVSWYQQTPGQGLQFLFEYFSETQRNKGNFPGRFSGRQFSNSRSEMNVSTLELGDSALYLCASSIRQAQETQYFGPGTRLLVL.

The chain combines TRBV2 with TRBJ2-7, with TRBD1 identical over 8 bases. Germline-derived CDR1 and CDR2 are SNHLY and FYNNEI. The junction had 5 bases not matched to a gene; V was cut back by 6 bases and J by 4 bases. The CDR3 has 13 amino acids. CDR3 bases: TGTGCCAGCAGCCGGGACAGGCAATACGAGCAGTACTTC. Amino acids: CASSRDRQYEQYF.

The chain carries TRBV9 and TRBJ2-7; 7 bases are shared with TRBD1. From germline, CDR1 is SGDLS and CDR2 YYNGEE. With V trimmed by 4 bases and J by 2 bases, 6 bases remained unmatched. The CDR3 has 14 residues. The CDR3 coding sequence is TGTGCCAGCAGCCTACGACAGGGAGCCTACGAGCAGTACTTC. Its translation: CASSLRQGAYEQYF.

V usage is TRBV28 and J usage is TRBJ1-5, with 8 bases that match TRBD1. Per the germline V gene, CDR1 is MDHEN and CDR2 is SYDVKM. V trimming: 6 bases; J trimming: 3 bases; junction bases outside the gene matches: 7. The length of the CDR3 is 15 residues. CDR3 coding DNA: TGTGCCAGCAGCGGTGCAGGGGGCCCCAATCAGCCCCAGCATTTT. Encoded protein: CASSGAGGPNQPQHF. The full variable domain, rest sourced from reference TRBV28 and TRBJ1-5, is DVKVTQSSRYLVKRTGEKVFLECVQDMDHENMFWYRQDPGLGLRLIYFSYDVKMKEKGDIPEGYSVSREKKERFSLILESASTNQTSMYLCASSGAGGPNQPQHFGDGTRLSIL.

The DNA of the CDR3 is TGTGCCAGCAGCTTAGGAGCCTACAATGAGCAGTTCTTC. Amino acids: CASSLGAYNEQFF. This sequence joins TRBV7-9 and TRBJ2-1; D call uncertain. In germline, CDR1 is SEHNR, CDR2 FQNEAQ (reference sequence). V gave up 1 base and J gave up 2 bases, with 3 bases separating them. The CDR3 spans 13 residues.

This clone turned up a few times. This chain uses TRBV3-1 (or the pseudogene TRBV3-2) with TRBJ2-7, with D perhaps TRBD2 (6 bases). CDR3 length: 12 residues. V was clipped by 2 bases and J by 9 bases, with 11 bases between them. The V gene's germline CDR1 is LGHDT and CDR2 YNNKEL (reference sequence). CDR3 residues: CASSQTSRGQYF. The CDR3 region has the DNA TGTGCCAGCAGCCAAACTAGCCGCGGGCAGTACTTC.

The genes are TRBV6-5 and TRBJ2-1; D is ambiguous. CDR3 length: 12 residues. The germline gives CDR1 MNHEY, CDR2 SVGAGI. V was shortened by 3 bases and J by 10 bases, with 10 bases between the two germline ends. CDR3 protein: CASSYSFGEQFF. The CDR3 DNA follows: TGTGCCAGCAGTTATTCTTTCGGCGAGCAGTTCTTC.

The chain employs TRBV19 and TRBJ1-5, with D uncertain. Trimming took 5 bases from V and 3 from J, leaving 8 bases between them. This CDR3 has 13 amino acids. Looked up from germline, CDR1 is LNHDA and CDR2 is SQIVND (reference sequence). This chain's CDR3 is CASSYRANQPQHF. CDR3 bases: TGTGCCAGTAGTTACCGTGCCAATCAGCCCCAGCATTTT.

For this clone: This CDR3 is also generated by other DNA sequences in the sample. CDR3 loop: CASSLGSYEQYF. In DNA form, the CDR3 reads TGTGCCAGCAGCTTAGGGTCCTACGAGCAGTACTTC. This chain links TRBV7-9 with TRBJ2-7; no clear D. V lost 1 base, J lost 1 base, and 2 bases lay in between. Germline V gene data show CDR1 as SEHNR and CDR2 as FQNEAQ (reference sequence). CDR3 length: 12 residues. Combining the CDR3 with reference TRBV7-9 and TRBJ2-7 gives the whole variable domain DTGVSQNPRHKITKRGQNVTFRCDPISEHNRLYWYRQTLGQGPEFLTYFQNEAQLEKSRLLSDRFSAERPKGSFSTLEIQRTEQGDSAMYLCASSLGSYEQYFGPGTRLTVT.

V and J are TRBV9 and TRBJ2-5; TRBD1 aligns across 8 bases. The length of the CDR3 is 16 residues. The V and J ends lost 4 bases and 1 base, in that order; junction bases with no gene match: 9. The germline V gene encodes CDR1 SGDLS and CDR2 YYNGEE. In nucleotides, the CDR3 is TGTGCCAGCAGCTCCCAACAGGGGGGAGGCCAAGAGACCCAGTACTTC. It is translated as CASSSQQGGGQETQYF.

The V gene is TRBV6-5, the J gene TRBJ2-1, with TRBD2 as a possible D gene (6 bases). Looked up from germline, CDR1 is MNHEY and CDR2 is SVGAGI. Between the trimmed V and J ends, which lost 8 bases and 6 bases, there was a span of 8 bases. The CDR3 is 11 amino acids. The CDR3 DNA sequence: TGTGCCAGCTTTAGCGGCAATGAGCAGTTCTTC. Translating it yields CASFSGNEQFF.

The table lists this clone with many counts. The V call is TRBV4-3, the J call TRBJ2-2, with D possibly TRBD2 on 5 matching bases. The germline CDR1 and CDR2 sequences are LGHNA and YSLEER. Trimming removed 0 bases from V and 0 bases from J, with 14 bases in between. The CDR3 length is 18 residues. Here the CDR3 reads CASSQDRSGLPNTGELFF. DNA of the CDR3: TGCGCCAGCAGCCAAGACCGAAGCGGACTTCCGAACACCGGGGAGCTGTTTTTT.